Below are 19 T cell receptor beta chains sequenced from a single sample in a study of T-cell memory formation after mild COVID-19. TCRdb re-analysed the 5' RACE reads in MiXCR, keeping a single row per CDR3 protein. The table includes 180,000 or so distinct CDR3 sequences, 11% detected once. The sample was PBMCs or a T cell subset sorted from them (not recorded which). These receptors were obtained from a man aged 18 to 35 who had mild COVID-19 (a few samples of this study predate the infection). Cell type and time point are not known.

J is TRBJ1-1 and V is TRBV20-1, with a tentative D call TRBD1 (6 bases). Trimming removed 3 bases from V and 5 bases from J, with 13 bases in between. Germline CDR1 DFQATT, CDR2 SNEGSKA (reference sequence). CDR3 length: 13 residues. CDR3 DNA sequence: TGCAGTGCTAGTGAAGCTACAGGGACTGAAGCTTTCTTT. Its protein product is CSASEATGTEAFF.

This clonotype was seen only a few times. CDR3 amino acids: CASSLAGALGEKLFF. CDR3 in DNA: TGTGCCAGCAGCTTAGCCGGGGCCCTAGGGGAAAAACTGTTTTTT. The chain recombines TRBV11-2 with TRBJ1-4; D perhaps matches TRBD1 (5 bases). Trimming cost V 1 base and J 8 bases, with 14 bases left between them. The CDR3 is 15 residues long. Germline assignment: CDR1 SGHAT and CDR2 FQNNGV.

This clonotype occurred a few times. The CDR3 reads CSASSGPPGHSNQPQHF. In DNA form, the CDR3 reads TGCAGTGCTTCCTCTGGGCCACCCGGTCATAGCAATCAGCCCCAGCATTTT. The chain employs TRBV20-1 and TRBJ1-5; no reliable D call. Germline values: CDR1 DFQATT, CDR2 SNEGSKA (reference sequence). The length of the CDR3 is 17 residues. Trimming removed 5 bases from V and 0 bases from J, with 20 bases in between.

This chain links TRBV5-8 with TRBJ2-7; the D is unclear. With 2 bases removed from V and 5 bases from J, the gap between germline ends came to 17 bases. The CDR3 extends over 15 amino acids. Germline V CDR1 and CDR2: SGHTS, YDEGEE. DNA of the CDR3: TGTGCCAGCAGCTTTGCCACTGGTCGATTGGACGAGCAGTACTTC. Translation gives CASSFATGRLDEQYF. The entire variable domain, with the rest obtained from reference TRBV5-8 and TRBJ2-7, is as follows: EAGVTQSPTHLIKTRGQQATLRCSPISGHTSVYWYQQALGLGLQFLLWYDEGEERNRGNFPPRFSGRQFPNYSSELNVNALELEDSALYLCASSFATGRLDEQYFGPGTRLTVT.

This clonotype was counted only a few times. The rearrangement uses TRBV28 and TRBJ2-7; D is undetermined. This CDR3 is built from 12 residues. Trimming took off 2 bases at V and 4 bases at J, with 6 bases between the two ends. The germline CDR1 and CDR2 sequences are MDHEN and SYDVKM. DNA of the CDR3: TGTGCCAGCAGTTTAGGCTGGTACGAGCAGTACGTC. It codes for CASSLGWYEQYV.

This clonotype has only a few counts. The CDR3, as DNA: TGCGCCAGCAGTTCGGCGAGGAACTATGGCTACACCTTC. Translation gives CASSSARNYGYTF. This sequence joins TRBV10-1 and TRBJ1-2; D is undetermined. V lost 5 bases and J lost 2, with 9 bases in between. Germline values: CDR1 WNHNN, CDR2 SYGVQD (reference sequence). This CDR3 region has 13 residues.

Only a few counts were recorded for this clonotype. The chain joins TRBV4-3 to TRBJ1-6; D is ambiguous. This CDR3 has 16 amino acids. V dropped 0 bases and J dropped 5 bases, with 11 bases sitting between them. Germline V gene sequence: CDR1 LGHNA, CDR2 YSLEER. The CDR3 loop is CASSQDQVLDNSPLHF. Written as DNA, the CDR3 is TGCGCCAGCAGCCAAGATCAGGTTTTGGATAATTCACCCCTCCACTTT.

The chain couples TRBV6-2 or TRBV6-3 to TRBJ2-5; no clear D gene. The CDR3 contains 14 residues. Trimming removed 5 bases from V and 1 base from J, with 11 bases in between. Germline V gives CDR1 MNHEY, CDR2 SVGEGT. CDR3 in DNA: TGTGCCAGCAGTGGAACCGGTACCCAAGAGACCCAGTACTTC. Amino acids: CASSGTGTQETQYF.

This clonotype was recorded at least ten times. The chain recombines TRBV25-1 with TRBJ1-2; TRBD1 agrees at 10 bases. CDR3 size: 13 residues. Germline CDR1 and CDR2: MGHDK and SYGVNS. The trim removed 8 bases at V and 6 bases at J, leaving 6 bases unmatched. The CDR3 here is CASQTGGGHGYTF. In DNA form, the CDR3 reads TGTGCCAGCCAGACAGGGGGCGGTCATGGCTACACCTTC.

This clonotype was counted at least ten times. CDR3 in amino acids: CASSWTYEQYF. Here the CDR3 DNA reads TGTGCCAGCAGTTGGACCTACGAGCAGTACTTC. This chain joins TRBV6-2 or TRBV6-3 and TRBJ2-7; D remains ambiguous. This CDR3 spans 11 amino acids. V was clipped by 4 bases and J by 2 bases, with 3 bases between them. Germline V gene sequence: CDR1 MNHEY, CDR2 SVGEGT.

This chain joins TRBV7-9 and TRBJ2-3; a weak D match, TRBD2 (5 bases). Germline lookup yields CDR1 SEHNR and CDR2 FQNEAQ (reference sequence). The CDR3 consists of 15 residues. V was clipped by 5 bases and J by 9 bases, with 21 bases between them. CDR3 loop: CASSRTTSGYATQYF. CDR3 bases: TGTGCCAGCAGCCGAACGACTTCGGGATACGCAACGCAGTATTTT.

This clonotype was seen at least ten times. This chain links TRBV20-1 with TRBJ2-2, with 7 bases lining up with TRBD2. Looked up from germline, CDR1 is DFQATT and CDR2 is SNEGSKA (reference sequence). V was clipped by 6 bases and J by 3 bases; unmatched bases: 10. The CDR3 contains 15 residues. In nucleotides, the CDR3 is TGCAGTGCCAGGCGAGAGCGGGGTTACACCGGGGAGCTGTTTTTT. This gives the protein CSARRERGYTGELFF.

The chain uses TRBV11-2 and TRBJ1-1, with a tentative D call TRBD1 (6 bases). Germline loops: CDR1 SGHAT, CDR2 FQNNGV. The length of the CDR3 is 13 residues. V shed 1 base and J shed 11 bases, with 14 bases lying between them. The chain's CDR3 is CASSLARGGLAFF. The CDR3 DNA is TGTGCCAGCAGCTTAGCCCGGGGGGGCTTGGCTTTCTTT. The full variable domain, in which reference TRBV11-2 and TRBJ1-1 provide the parts outside the CDR3, is EAGVAQSPRYKIIEKRQSVAFWCNPISGHATLYWYQQILGQGPKLLIQFQNNGVVDDSQLPKDRFSAERLKGVDSTLKIQPAKLEDSAVYLCASSLARGGLAFFGQGTRLTVV.

This clonotype has just a few counts. The rearrangement uses TRBV19 and TRBJ1-1, with D maybe TRBD1 (5 bases). The V gene lost 7 bases and the J gene lost 4 bases, with 16 bases spanning the gap. Per germline, CDR1 LNHDA and CDR2 SQIVND (reference sequence). The CDR3 consists of 14 residues. DNA of the CDR3: TGTGCCAGTACTCCCCTAGACAGAGCCACTGAAGCTTTCTTT. As protein: CASTPLDRATEAFF.

This sequence joins TRBV7-8 and TRBJ2-3; D possibly matches TRBD1 or TRBD2 (5 bases each). Germline CDR1 reads SGHVS; CDR2 reads FQNEAQ. This CDR3 has 14 amino acids. With 1 base removed from V and 5 bases from J, the gap between germline ends came to 10 bases. CDR3 region: CASSLGGRRDTQYF. In DNA form, the CDR3 reads TGTGCCAGCAGCTTAGGGGGACGAAGAGATACGCAGTATTTT.

The sample holds a few counts of this clonotype. In DNA, the CDR3 is TGTGCCACCAAAAGAGGGCACAGCTCCTACGAGCAGTACTTC. As protein: CATKRGHSSYEQYF. The rearrangement uses TRBV25-1 and TRBJ2-7, with D perhaps matching TRBD2 (5 bases). From germline, CDR1 is MGHDK and CDR2 SYGVNS. Trimming pared 10 bases from V and 0 bases from J, leaving 16 bases between. The CDR3 contains 14 residues.

The J gene is TRBJ1-1, the V gene TRBV12-3 or TRBV12-4, with D hard to call. This CDR3 has 12 amino acids. V was trimmed by 3 bases and J by 12 bases, leaving 14 bases between them. CDR3 sequence reads: CASSFRNARTFF. For the CDR3, the DNA is TGTGCCAGCAGTTTTAGGAATGCCAGAACTTTCTTT.

The genes are TRBV4-2 and TRBJ2-3; possibly TRBD2 for D (5 bases). The germline V gene has CDR1 LGHNA and CDR2 YNFKEQ. CDR3 size: 16 residues. V gave up 2 bases and J gave up 0 bases, with 12 bases separating them. The CDR3: CASSQKARTSTDTQYF. CDR3 coding DNA: TGTGCCAGCAGCCAAAAAGCCCGGACTAGCACAGATACGCAGTATTTT.

This clonotype was counted only a few times. The chain has TRBV12-3 or TRBV12-4 and TRBJ2-3, with D perhaps TRBD2 (6 bases). The CDR3 extends over 14 amino acids. Trimming shortened V by 4 bases and J by 10 bases, and 18 bases separated the two germline ends. The CDR3 protein is CASSSTSRDLSQYF. The CDR3 DNA sequence: TGTGCCAGCAGTTCGACTAGTCGGGATCTTTCGCAGTATTTT.